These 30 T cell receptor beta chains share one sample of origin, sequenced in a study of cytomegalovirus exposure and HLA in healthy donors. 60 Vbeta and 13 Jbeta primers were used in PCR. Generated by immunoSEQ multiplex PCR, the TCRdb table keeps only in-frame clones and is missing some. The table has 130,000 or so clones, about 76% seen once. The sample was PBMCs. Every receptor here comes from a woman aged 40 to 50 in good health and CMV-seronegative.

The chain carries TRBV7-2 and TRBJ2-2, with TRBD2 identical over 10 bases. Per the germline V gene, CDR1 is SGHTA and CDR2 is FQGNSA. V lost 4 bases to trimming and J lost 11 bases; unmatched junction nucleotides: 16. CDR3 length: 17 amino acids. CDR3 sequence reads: CASSSLAGGTSAHELFF. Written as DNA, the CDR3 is TGTGCCAGCAGCTCATTAGCGGGAGGCACATCTGCACACGAGCTGTTTTTT.

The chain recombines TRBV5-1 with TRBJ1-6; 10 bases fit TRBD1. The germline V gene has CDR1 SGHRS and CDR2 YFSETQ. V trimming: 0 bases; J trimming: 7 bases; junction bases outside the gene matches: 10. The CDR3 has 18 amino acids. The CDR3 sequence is CASSLAPSGQGVNSPLHF. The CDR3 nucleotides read TGCGCCAGCAGCTTGGCACCCTCCGGACAGGGGGTGAATTCACCCCTCCACTTT. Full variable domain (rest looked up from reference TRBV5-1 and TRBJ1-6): KAGVTQTPRYLIKTRGQQVTLSCSPISGHRSVSWYQQTPGQGLQFLFEYFSETQRNKGNFPGRFSGRQFSNSRSEMNVSTLELGDSALYLCASSLAPSGQGVNSPLHFGNGTRLTVT.

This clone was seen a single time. The CDR3 region has the DNA TGCGCCAGCAGCCGGGAGGTACAGGGGCGTTATGGCTACACCTTC. Protein: CASSREVQGRYGYTF. The gene calls are TRBV4-1 and TRBJ1-2, with TRBD1 identical over 7 bases. The trim removed 4 bases at V and 5 bases at J, leaving 10 bases unmatched. Germline CDR1 reads MGHRA; CDR2 reads YSYEKL. The CDR3 spans 15 residues.

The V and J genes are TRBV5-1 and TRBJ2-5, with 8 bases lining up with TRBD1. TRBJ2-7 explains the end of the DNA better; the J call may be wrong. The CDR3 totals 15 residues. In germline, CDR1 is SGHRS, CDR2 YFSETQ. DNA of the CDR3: TGCGCCAGCAGCTTGGCCGTACAGGGGGAATACGAGCAGTACTTC. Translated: CASSLAVQGEYEQYF.

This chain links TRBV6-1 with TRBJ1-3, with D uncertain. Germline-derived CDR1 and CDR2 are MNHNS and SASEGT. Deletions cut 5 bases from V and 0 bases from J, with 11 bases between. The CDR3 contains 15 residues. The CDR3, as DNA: TGTGCCAGCAGTCTTTCAGGAAACTCTGGAAACACCATATATTTT. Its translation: CASSLSGNSGNTIYF.

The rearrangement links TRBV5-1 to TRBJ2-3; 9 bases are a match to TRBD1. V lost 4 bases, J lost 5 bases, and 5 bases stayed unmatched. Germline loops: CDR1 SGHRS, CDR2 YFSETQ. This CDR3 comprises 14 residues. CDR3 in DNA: TGCGCCAGCAGCAGGGACAGGGTAGGAGATACGCAGTATTTT. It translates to CASSRDRVGDTQYF.

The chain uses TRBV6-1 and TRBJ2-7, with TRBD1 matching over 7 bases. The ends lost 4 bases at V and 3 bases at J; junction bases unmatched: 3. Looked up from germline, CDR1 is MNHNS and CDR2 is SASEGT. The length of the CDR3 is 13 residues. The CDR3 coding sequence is TGTGCCAGCAGTGTTAACAGGGGCTACGAGCAGTACTTC. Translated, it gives CASSVNRGYEQYF.

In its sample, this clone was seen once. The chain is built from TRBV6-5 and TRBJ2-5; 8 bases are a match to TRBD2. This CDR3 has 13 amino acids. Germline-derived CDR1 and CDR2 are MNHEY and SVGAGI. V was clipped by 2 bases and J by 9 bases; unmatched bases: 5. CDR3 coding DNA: TGTGCCAGCAGTTACGGTAGCGGGGCGTCCCAGTACTTC. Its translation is CASSYGSGASQYF.

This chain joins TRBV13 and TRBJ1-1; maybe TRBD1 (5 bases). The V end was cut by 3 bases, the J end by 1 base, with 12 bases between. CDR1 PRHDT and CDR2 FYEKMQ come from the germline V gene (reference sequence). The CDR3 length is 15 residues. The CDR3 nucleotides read TGTGCCAGCAGCTTTGGGGGGAATAGGAACACTGAAGCTTTCTTT. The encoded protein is CASSFGGNRNTEAFF. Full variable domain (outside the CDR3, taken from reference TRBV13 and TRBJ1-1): AAGVIQSPRHLIKEKRETATLKCYPIPRHDTVYWYQQGPGQDPQFLISFYEKMQSDKGSIPDRFSAQQFSDYHSELNMSSLELGDSALYFCASSFGGNRNTEAFFGQGTRLTVV.

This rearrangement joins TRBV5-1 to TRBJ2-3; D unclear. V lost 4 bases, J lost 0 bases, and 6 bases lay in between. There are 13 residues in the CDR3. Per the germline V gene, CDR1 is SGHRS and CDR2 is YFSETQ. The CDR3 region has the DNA TGCGCCAGCAGCGTCGGGAGCACAGATACGCAGTATTTT. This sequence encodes CASSVGSTDTQYF.

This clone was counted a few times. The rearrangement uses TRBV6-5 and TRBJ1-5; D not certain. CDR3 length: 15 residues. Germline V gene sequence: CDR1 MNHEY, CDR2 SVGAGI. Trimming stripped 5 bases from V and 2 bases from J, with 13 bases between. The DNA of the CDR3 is TGTGCCAGCAGTCGGGGAAAAAGCGGCAATCAGCCCCAGCATTTT. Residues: CASSRGKSGNQPQHF.

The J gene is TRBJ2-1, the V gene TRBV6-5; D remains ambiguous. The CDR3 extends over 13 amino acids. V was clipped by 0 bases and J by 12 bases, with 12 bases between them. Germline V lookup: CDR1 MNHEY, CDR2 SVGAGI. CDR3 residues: CASSYSTGRGQFF. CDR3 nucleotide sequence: TGTGCCAGCAGTTACTCGACGGGTCGCGGGCAGTTCTTC.

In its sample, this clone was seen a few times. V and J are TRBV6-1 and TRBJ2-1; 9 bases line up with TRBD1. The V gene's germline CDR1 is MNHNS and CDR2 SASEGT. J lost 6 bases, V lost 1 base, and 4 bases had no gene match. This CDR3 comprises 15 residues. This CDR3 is CASSEEGTGINEQFF. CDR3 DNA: TGTGCCAGCAGTGAAGAGGGGACAGGGATCAATGAGCAGTTCTTC.

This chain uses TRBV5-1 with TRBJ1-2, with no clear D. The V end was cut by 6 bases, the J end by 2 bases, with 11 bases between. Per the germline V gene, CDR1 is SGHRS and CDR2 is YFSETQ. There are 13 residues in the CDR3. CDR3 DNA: TGCGCCAGCATGGCGGGCAGAAACTATGGCTACACCTTC. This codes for CASMAGRNYGYTF.

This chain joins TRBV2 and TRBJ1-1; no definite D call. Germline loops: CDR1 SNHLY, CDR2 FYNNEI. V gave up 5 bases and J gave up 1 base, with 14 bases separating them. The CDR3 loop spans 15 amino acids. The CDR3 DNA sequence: TGTGCCAGCAGTCCCCTACCCCGGGAGAACACTGAAGCTTTCTTT. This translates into CASSPLPRENTEAFF.

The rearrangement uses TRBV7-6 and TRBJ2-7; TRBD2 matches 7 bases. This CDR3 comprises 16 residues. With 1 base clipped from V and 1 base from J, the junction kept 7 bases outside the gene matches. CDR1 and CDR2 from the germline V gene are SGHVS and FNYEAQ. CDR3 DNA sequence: TGTGCCAGCAGCTTAGGGGCTAGCGGCGTTTCCTACGAGCAGTACTTC. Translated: CASSLGASGVSYEQYF.

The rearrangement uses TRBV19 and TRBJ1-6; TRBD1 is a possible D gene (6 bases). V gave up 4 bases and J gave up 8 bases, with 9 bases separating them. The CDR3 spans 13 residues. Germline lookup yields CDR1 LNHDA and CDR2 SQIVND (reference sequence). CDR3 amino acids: CASSSGQYSPLHF. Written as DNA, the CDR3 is TGTGCCAGTAGTAGTGGACAGTATTCACCCCTCCACTTT.

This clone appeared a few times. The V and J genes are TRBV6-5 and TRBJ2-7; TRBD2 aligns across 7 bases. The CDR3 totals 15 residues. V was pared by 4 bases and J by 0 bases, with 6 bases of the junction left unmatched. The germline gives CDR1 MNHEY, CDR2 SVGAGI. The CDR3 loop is CASSLAGTSSYEQYF. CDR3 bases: TGTGCCAGCAGTTTAGCGGGCACCAGCTCCTACGAGCAGTACTTC.

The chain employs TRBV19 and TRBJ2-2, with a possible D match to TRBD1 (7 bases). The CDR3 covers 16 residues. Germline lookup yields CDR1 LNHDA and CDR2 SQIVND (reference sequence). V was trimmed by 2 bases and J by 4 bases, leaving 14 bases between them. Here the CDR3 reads CASSIPSGGSTGELFF. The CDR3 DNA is TGTGCCAGTAGTATACCGTCAGGGGGGTCCACCGGGGAGCTGTTTTTT.

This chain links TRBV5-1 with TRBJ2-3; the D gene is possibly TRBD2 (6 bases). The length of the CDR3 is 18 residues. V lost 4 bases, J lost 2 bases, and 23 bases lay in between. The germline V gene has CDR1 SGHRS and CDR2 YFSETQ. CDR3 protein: CASSPEGRLASVTDTQYF. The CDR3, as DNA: TGCGCCAGCAGCCCTGAGGGCCGTCTAGCGAGCGTCACAGATACGCAGTATTTT.

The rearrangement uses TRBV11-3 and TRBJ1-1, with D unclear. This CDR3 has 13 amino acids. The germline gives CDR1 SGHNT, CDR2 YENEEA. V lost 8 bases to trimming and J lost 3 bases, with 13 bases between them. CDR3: CASSGFKDTEAFF. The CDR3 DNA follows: TGTGCCAGCTCGGGTTTTAAGGACACTGAAGCTTTCTTT.

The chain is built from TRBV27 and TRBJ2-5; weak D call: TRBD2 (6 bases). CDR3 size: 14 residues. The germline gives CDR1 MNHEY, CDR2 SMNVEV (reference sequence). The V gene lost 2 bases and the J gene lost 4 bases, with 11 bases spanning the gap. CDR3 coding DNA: TGTGCCAGCAGTTTACGGGGGTTTGGAGAGACCCAGTACTTC. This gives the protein CASSLRGFGETQYF.

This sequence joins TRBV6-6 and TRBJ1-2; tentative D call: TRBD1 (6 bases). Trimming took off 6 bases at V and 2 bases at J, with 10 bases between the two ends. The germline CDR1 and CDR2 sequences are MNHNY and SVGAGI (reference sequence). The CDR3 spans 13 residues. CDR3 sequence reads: CASRADRNYGYTF. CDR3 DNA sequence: TGTGCCAGCAGAGCCGACAGGAACTATGGCTACACCTTC.

CDR3 bases: TGTGCCAGCAGTCATAGGACAGGGGGCTTTGGCTACACCTTC. As protein: CASSHRTGGFGYTF. The chain employs TRBV7-2 and TRBJ1-2; TRBD1 matches at 11 bases. Germline CDR1 is SGHTA and CDR2 is FQGNSA. This CDR3 has 14 amino acids. V shed 6 bases and J 7 bases; nucleotides not matched to a gene: 7.

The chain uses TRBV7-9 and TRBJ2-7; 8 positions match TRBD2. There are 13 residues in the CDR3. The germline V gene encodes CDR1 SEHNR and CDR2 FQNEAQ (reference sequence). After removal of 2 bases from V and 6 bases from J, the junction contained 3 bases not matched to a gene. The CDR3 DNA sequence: TGTGCCAGCAGCTTACTAGCGGGCTTCGAGCAGTACTTC. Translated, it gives CASSLLAGFEQYF.

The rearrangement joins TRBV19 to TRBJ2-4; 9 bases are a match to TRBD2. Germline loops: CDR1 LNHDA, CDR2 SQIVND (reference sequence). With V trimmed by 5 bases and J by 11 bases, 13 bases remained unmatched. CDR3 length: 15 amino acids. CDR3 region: CASSPRPLAGQVQYF. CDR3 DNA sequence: TGTGCCAGTAGTCCCCGCCCCCTAGCGGGGCAAGTTCAGTACTTC.

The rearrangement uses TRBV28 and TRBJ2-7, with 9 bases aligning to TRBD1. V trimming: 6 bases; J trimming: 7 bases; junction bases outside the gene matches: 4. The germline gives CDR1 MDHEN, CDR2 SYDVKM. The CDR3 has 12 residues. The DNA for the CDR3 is TGTGCCAGCAGACAGGGGGCGCGGGAGCAGTACTTC. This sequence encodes CASRQGAREQYF.

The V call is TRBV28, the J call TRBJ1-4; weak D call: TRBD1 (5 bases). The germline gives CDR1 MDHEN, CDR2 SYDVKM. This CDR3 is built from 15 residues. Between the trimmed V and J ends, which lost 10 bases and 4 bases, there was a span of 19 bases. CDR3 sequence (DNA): TGTGCCACCATCCAAAGTAGGCAGGGTAATGAAAAACTGTTTTTT. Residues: CATIQSRQGNEKLFF.

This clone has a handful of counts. CDR3 amino acids: CASSYSLAYEQYF. DNA of the CDR3: TGTGCCAGCAGTTACTCTCTCGCCTACGAGCAGTACTTC. This sequence joins TRBV6-6 and TRBJ2-7, with D uncertain. CDR1 is MNHNY and CDR2 is SVGAGI in the germline V gene (reference sequence). CDR3 length: 13 residues. Trimming pared 0 bases from V and 2 bases from J, leaving 5 bases between.

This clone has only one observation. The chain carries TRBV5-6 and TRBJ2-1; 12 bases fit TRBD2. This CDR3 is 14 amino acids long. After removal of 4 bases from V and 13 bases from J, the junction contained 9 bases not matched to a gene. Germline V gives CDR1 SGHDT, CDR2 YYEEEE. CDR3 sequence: CASSPGASGGAQFF. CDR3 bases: TGTGCCAGCAGCCCCGGGGCTAGCGGGGGGGCTCAGTTCTTC.